One sample yielded the 5 T cell receptor beta chains listed below, sequenced in a study of cytomegalovirus exposure and HLA in healthy donors. The PCR employed 60 Vbeta primers together with 13 Jbeta primers. Generated by immunoSEQ multiplex PCR, the TCRdb table keeps only in-frame clones and is missing some. The profile shows about 190,000 clones, 65% to 90% of them singletons. Input material: PBMCs. The receptors derive from a middle-aged man in good health and CMV-seropositive.

This sequence joins TRBV18 and TRBJ2-5; TRBD1 agrees at 9 bases. J gave up 1 base and V 5 bases, and 2 bases lay outside the gene matches. Germline V lookup: CDR1 KGHSH, CDR2 LQKENI. This CDR3 is built from 14 residues. In DNA, the CDR3 is TGTGCCAGCTCAGTGGACAGGGGCCAAGAGACCCAGTACTTC. Its protein product is CASSVDRGQETQYF.

This chain joins TRBV9 and TRBJ2-1, with D perhaps matching TRBD2 (6 bases). The CDR3 sequence is 16 residues long. Trimming took off 3 bases at V and 4 bases at J, with 17 bases between the two ends. Per the germline V gene, CDR1 is SGDLS and CDR2 is YYNGEE. CDR3 nucleotide sequence: TGTGCCAGCAGCGAAACGAGGGAGGTTGGGTACAATGAGCAGTTCTTC. It is translated as CASSETREVGYNEQFF.

V is TRBV18 and J is TRBJ1-1; 8 bases match TRBD1. This CDR3 contains 15 residues. CDR1 KGHSH and CDR2 LQKENI come from the germline V gene. The trim removed 3 bases at V and 3 bases at J, leaving 6 bases unmatched. Written as DNA, the CDR3 is TGTGCCAGCTCACCGGAACAGGGGGGTTACACTGAAGCTTTCTTT. The encoded protein is CASSPEQGGYTEAFF.

The chain uses TRBV27 and TRBJ2-5; D may be TRBD2 (6 bases). V was cut by 5 bases and J by 5 bases, with 12 bases left in between. Germline V gene data show CDR1 as MNHEY and CDR2 as SMNVEV (reference sequence). This CDR3 is built from 13 residues. CDR3 sequence reads: CASSNGGRETQYF. The CDR3 bases are TGTGCCAGCAGTAACGGGGGTCGGGAGACCCAGTACTTC.

The chain couples TRBV27 to TRBJ2-1, with 8 bases lining up with TRBD1. V shed 6 bases and J 4 bases; nucleotides not matched to a gene: 5. CDR3 size: 14 residues. Germline V gives CDR1 MNHEY, CDR2 SMNVEV (reference sequence). For the CDR3, the DNA is TGTGCCAGCAGGGAGGGACAGGTTTACAATGAGCAGTTCTTC. Amino acid sequence: CASREGQVYNEQFF.